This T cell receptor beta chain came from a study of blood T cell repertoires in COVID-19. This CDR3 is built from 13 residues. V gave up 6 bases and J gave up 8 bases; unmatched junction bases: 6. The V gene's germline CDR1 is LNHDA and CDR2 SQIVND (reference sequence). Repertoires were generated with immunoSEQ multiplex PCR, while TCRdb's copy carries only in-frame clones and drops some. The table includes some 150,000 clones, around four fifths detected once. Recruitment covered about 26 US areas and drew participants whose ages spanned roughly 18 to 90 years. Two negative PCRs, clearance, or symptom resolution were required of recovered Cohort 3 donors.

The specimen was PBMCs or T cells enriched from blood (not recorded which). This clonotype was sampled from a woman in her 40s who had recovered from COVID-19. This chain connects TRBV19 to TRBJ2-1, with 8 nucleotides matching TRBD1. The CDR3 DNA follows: TGTGCCAGTAGGAGAGACAGGGGCGATGAGCAGTTCTTC. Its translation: CASRRDRGDEQFF.